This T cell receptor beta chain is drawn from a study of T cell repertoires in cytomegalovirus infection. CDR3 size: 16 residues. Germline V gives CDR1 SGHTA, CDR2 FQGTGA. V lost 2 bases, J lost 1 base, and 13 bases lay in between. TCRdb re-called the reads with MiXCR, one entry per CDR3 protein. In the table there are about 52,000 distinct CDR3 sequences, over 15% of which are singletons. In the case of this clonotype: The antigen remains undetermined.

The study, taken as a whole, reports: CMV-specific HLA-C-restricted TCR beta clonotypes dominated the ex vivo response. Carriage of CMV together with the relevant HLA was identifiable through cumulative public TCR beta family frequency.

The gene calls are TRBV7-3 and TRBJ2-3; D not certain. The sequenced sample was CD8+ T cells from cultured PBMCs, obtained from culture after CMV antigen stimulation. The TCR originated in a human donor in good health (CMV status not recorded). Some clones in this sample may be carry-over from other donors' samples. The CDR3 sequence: CASSLFLSGGTDTQYF. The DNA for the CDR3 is TGTGCCAGCAGCTTATTTTTGTCCGGTGGCACAGATACGCAGTATTTT. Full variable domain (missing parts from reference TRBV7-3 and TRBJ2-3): GAGVSQTPSNKVTEKGKYVELRCDPISGHTALYWYRQSLGQGPEFLIYFQGTGAADDSGLPNDRFFAVRPEGSVSTLKIQRTERGDSAVYLCASSLFLSGGTDTQYFGPGTRLTVL.